Below, 32 T cell receptor beta chains from the same sample are listed, as sequenced in a study of shared T cell receptors in the human thymus. The assay was immunoSEQ multiplex PCR, and TCRdb's table has in-frame clones only and misses some. The repertoire holds some 760,000 clones, with 70% to 90% as singletons. These records were also assigned to another study, of human thymus T cells.

Sequenced material: thymocytes. These receptors were collected from a girl under two years old with a congenital heart defect.

This chain connects TRBV12-5 to TRBJ2-7; tentatively, D is TRBD2 (5 bases). The CDR3 loop spans 14 amino acids. The germline gives CDR1 LGHNT, CDR2 FRNRAP. V was cut by 7 bases and J by 5 bases, with 18 bases left in between. DNA of the CDR3: TGTGCTAGTGCCCCTGCGGGCCTGGTGAACGAGCAGTACTTC. Translated: CASAPAGLVNEQYF.

This chain links TRBV7-2 with TRBJ2-5; TRBD2 agrees at 7 bases. V shed 5 bases and J 4 bases; nucleotides not matched to a gene: 4. Germline-derived CDR1 and CDR2 are SGHTA and FQGNSA. This CDR3 is 13 amino acids long. The CDR3 region is CASSRRLAETQYF. DNA of the CDR3: TGTGCCAGCAGCCGACGACTAGCAGAGACCCAGTACTTC.

The chain has TRBV9 and TRBJ2-3; 9 nucleotides line up with TRBD2. CDR1 SGDLS and CDR2 YYNGEE come from the germline V gene. Trimming removed 4 bases from V and 0 bases from J; junction bases left unmatched: 15. The CDR3 has 19 amino acids. The DNA for the CDR3 is TGTGCCAGCAGCCCCCCCCGCAAGCGGACTAGCGCTAGCACAGATACGCAGTATTTT. Its translation: CASSPPRKRTSASTDTQYF.

This chain links TRBV15 with TRBJ1-1, with D hard to call. This CDR3 has 15 residues. Germline lookup yields CDR1 LNHNV and CDR2 YYDKDF (reference sequence). V gave up 2 bases and J gave up 1 base, with 11 bases separating them. CDR3 amino acids: CATSRNLTENTEAFF. CDR3 sequence (DNA): TGTGCCACCAGCAGAAATCTAACCGAGAACACTGAAGCTTTCTTT. The variable domain in full, completed from reference TRBV15 and TRBJ1-1, reads DAMVIQNPRYQVTQFGKPVTLSCSQTLNHNVMYWYQQKSSQAPKLLFHYYDKDFNNEADTPDNFQSRRPNTSFCFLDIRSPGLGDTAMYLCATSRNLTENTEAFFGQGTRLTVV.

The rearrangement joins TRBV5-6 to TRBJ1-6; TRBD1 aligns across 9 bases. J was trimmed by 9 bases and V by 4 bases; bases with no gene match: 8. The V gene's germline CDR1 is SGHDT and CDR2 YYEEEE. The length of the CDR3 is 15 residues. The CDR3 loop reads CASSLRDREISPLHF. The CDR3 region has the DNA TGTGCCAGCAGCCTAAGGGACAGGGAGATTTCACCCCTCCACTTT. Full variable domain (outside the CDR3, taken from reference TRBV5-6 and TRBJ1-6): DAGVTQSPTHLIKTRGQQVTLRCSPKSGHDTVSWYQQALGQGPQFIFQYYEEEERQRGNFPDRFSGHQFPNYSSELNVNALLLGDSALYLCASSLRDREISPLHFGNGTRLTVT.

The J gene is TRBJ2-1, the V gene TRBV5-4, with 9 bases fitting TRBD2. The CDR3 runs to 16 residues. Germline trimming cut 0 bases from V and 12 bases from J; bases unmatched to any gene: 13. Germline V lookup: CDR1 SGHNT, CDR2 YYREEE (reference sequence). The CDR3 DNA follows: TGTGCCAGCAGCTTGGGGGCTGGCGGGGGGGTAACATTGCAGTTCTTC. This translates into CASSLGAGGGVTLQFF. The full variable domain, completed using reference TRBV5-4 and TRBJ2-1, is ETGVTQSPTHLIKTRGQQVTLRCSSQSGHNTVSWYQQALGQGPQFIFQYYREEENGRGNFPPRFSGLQFPNYSSELNVNALELDDSALYLCASSLGAGGGVTLQFFGPGTRLTVL.

V is TRBV6-1 and J is TRBJ2-7; a possible D gene is TRBD2 (5 bases). The CDR3 has 15 residues. Per the germline V gene, CDR1 is MNHNS and CDR2 is SASEGT. V lost 7 bases to trimming and J lost 0 bases, with 16 bases between them. The CDR3 coding sequence is TGTGCCAGCACTCCATTTCAAGGGAGCTCCTACGAGCAGTACTTC. Translating gives CASTPFQGSSYEQYF.

The chain is built from TRBV7-6 and TRBJ2-1, with D unclear. The CDR3 is 15 residues long. The germline V and J ends were trimmed by 5 bases and 7 bases, with 18 bases remaining between them. Germline V gene data show CDR1 as SGHVS and CDR2 as FNYEAQ. The DNA for the CDR3 is TGTGCCAGCAGCCCCCCGGCGGCGCTCTGGAATGAGCAGTTCTTC. Its protein is CASSPPAALWNEQFF.

This clone has more than one count but fewer than ten. The V gene is TRBV9, the J gene TRBJ1-1; maybe TRBD1 (5 bases). Germline V gene data show CDR1 as SGDLS and CDR2 as YYNGEE. V was cut by 3 bases and J by 3 bases, with 27 bases left in between. The CDR3 spans 19 residues. The CDR3 bases are TGTGCCAGCAGCGCTAGTAGTAGTCCCCCCGCCCCACAGGACACTGAAGCTTTCTTT. It translates to CASSASSSPPAPQDTEAFF.

This chain links TRBV19 with TRBJ2-1; TRBD1 is a possible D gene (7 bases). This CDR3 comprises 17 residues. Trimming cost V 7 bases and J 5 bases, with 24 bases left between them. CDR1 is LNHDA, CDR2 SQIVND, per germline (reference sequence). Here the CDR3 reads CASIIKPAGQTNNEQFF. The DNA for the CDR3 is TGTGCCAGTATAATAAAGCCTGCGGGACAGACAAACAATGAGCAGTTCTTC.

The chain combines TRBV4-3 with TRBJ2-5, with D tentatively TRBD1 (6 bases). This CDR3 has 15 residues. The V end lost 0 bases, the J end lost 5 bases, and 13 bases lay between the germline ends. CDR1 and CDR2 (germline): LGHNA, YSLEER. CDR3 sequence (DNA): TGCGCCAGCAGCCAAGAGAGGCAGGGGCAGGAGACCCAGTACTTC. This codes for CASSQERQGQETQYF.

This chain connects TRBV9 to TRBJ1-1; D gene unclear. CDR1 is SGDLS, CDR2 YYNGEE, per germline. The CDR3 covers 16 residues. V was shortened by 4 bases and J by 0 bases, with 16 bases between the two germline ends. CDR3 DNA sequence: TGTGCCAGCAGCACCCGGGGAGGGAGGGTGAACACTGAAGCTTTCTTT. Encoded protein: CASSTRGGRVNTEAFF. Variable domain in full (rest from reference TRBV9 and TRBJ1-1): DSGVTQTPKHLITATGQRVTLRCSPRSGDLSVYWYQQSLDQGLQFLIQYYNGEERAKGNILERFSAQQFPDLHSELNLSSLELGDSALYFCASSTRGGRVNTEAFFGQGTRLTVV.

This CDR3 is CASSIDQGTGNGYTF. The CDR3 nucleotides are TGTGCCAGTAGTATAGACCAAGGGACAGGGAACGGCTACACCTTC. This chain uses TRBV19 with TRBJ1-2; 9 positions agree with TRBD1. The V gene's germline CDR1 is LNHDA and CDR2 SQIVND (reference sequence). This CDR3 is built from 15 residues. Trimming took 0 bases from V and 8 from J; bases not matched to a gene: 7.

This chain connects TRBV10-3 to TRBJ2-3; TRBD2 matches at 9 bases. Germline CDR1 ENHRY, CDR2 SYGVKD. The V and J ends lost 2 bases and 5 bases, in that order; junction bases with no gene match: 5. This CDR3 has 15 residues. The CDR3 loop is CAISEIASGEDTQYF. The DNA for the CDR3 is TGTGCCATCAGTGAGATTGCTAGCGGGGAAGATACGCAGTATTTT.

The rearrangement links TRBV2 to TRBJ1-3; no clear D. Per germline, CDR1 SNHLY and CDR2 FYNNEI. V shed 3 bases and J shed 8 bases, with 17 bases lying between them. The CDR3 is made up of 15 amino acids. CDR3 sequence reads: CASSESPLNLYTIYF. The CDR3, as DNA: TGTGCCAGCAGTGAGTCCCCTCTAAATCTCTACACCATATATTTT.

For this clone: One junction end does not reproduce the germline sequence, and a read error may be involved. Other DNA sequences in this specimen translate into the identical CDR3. The rearrangement links TRBV2 to TRBJ2-5; D is undetermined. CDR1 and CDR2 from the germline V gene are SNHLY and FYNNEI. This CDR3 contains 15 residues. CDR3 region: CASSQRTHIQETQYF. The CDR3 bases are TGTGCCAGCAGCCAGCGTACCCATATTCAAGAGACCCAATACTTC.

This rearrangement joins TRBV2 to TRBJ2-7; 7 bases fit TRBD1. The ends lost 3 bases at V and 3 bases at J; junction bases unmatched: 17. Per germline, CDR1 SNHLY and CDR2 FYNNEI. This CDR3 has 18 residues. This chain's CDR3 is CASSEGPPGQRFNYEQYF. CDR3 nucleotide sequence: TGTGCCAGCAGTGAGGGCCCCCCGGGACAGCGCTTTAACTACGAGCAGTACTTC.

CDR3 sequence (DNA): TGCAGCGTTGTTTCCGGGACAGATCTTACCCAAGAGACCCAGTACTTC. This translates into CSVVSGTDLTQETQYF. V is TRBV29-1 and J is TRBJ2-5; 7 bases are shared with TRBD1. Germline V gives CDR1 SQVTM, CDR2 ANQGSEA. J was trimmed by 1 base and V by 4 bases; bases with no gene match: 12. The CDR3 is made up of 16 amino acids.

The chain has TRBV6-1 and TRBJ1-2, with 9 bases that match TRBD1. The trim removed 6 bases at V and 5 bases at J, leaving 10 bases unmatched. Germline-derived CDR1 and CDR2 are MNHNS and SASEGT. This CDR3 is built from 15 residues. CDR3 sequence: CASRTGGFSFYGYTF. CDR3 bases: TGTGCCAGCAGGACAGGGGGGTTTAGTTTTTATGGCTACACCTTC.

V and J are TRBV28 and TRBJ1-2; unclear D gene. Germline V gives CDR1 MDHEN, CDR2 SYDVKM. This CDR3 region has 9 residues. The CDR3 region is CGVGDGYTF. DNA for the CDR3: TGTGGGGTCGGGGATGGCTACACCTTC.

The chain couples TRBV5-5 to TRBJ2-5; possibly TRBD1 for D (6 bases). This CDR3 region has 15 residues. Deletions cut 5 bases from V and 2 bases from J, with 16 bases between. Germline lookup yields CDR1 SGHKS and CDR2 YYEKEE (reference sequence). The DNA for the CDR3 is TGTGCCAGCAGTCCACAGGGAAAGAGACAAGAGACCCAGTACTTC. This sequence encodes CASSPQGKRQETQYF.

J is TRBJ1-4 and V is TRBV2, with TRBD1 matching over 8 bases. V lost 8 bases, J lost 15 bases, and 8 bases stayed unmatched. The germline gives CDR1 SNHLY, CDR2 FYNNEI. CDR3 length: 11 amino acids. CDR3 DNA sequence: TGTGCCAGCTGCAGGGGGCTAAGGGTGTTTTTT. Protein product: CASCRGLRVFF.

This clone was seen a single time. The chain employs TRBV7-6 and TRBJ2-4, with 7 bases that match TRBD2. The CDR3 sequence is 17 residues long. CDR1 is SGHVS and CDR2 is FNYEAQ in the germline V gene. The J segment lost 4 bases and the V segment lost 1 base, leaving 10 bases of the junction unmatched. The CDR3: CASSLGTPSGGKNIQYF. CDR3 nucleotides: TGTGCCAGCAGCTTAGGTACCCCCTCCGGGGGGAAAAACATTCAGTACTTC.

This rearrangement joins TRBV6-1 to TRBJ1-3; D may be TRBD1 (6 bases). This CDR3 region has 15 residues. The germline CDR1 and CDR2 sequences are MNHNS and SASEGT. The V end was cut by 7 bases, the J end by 0 bases, with 13 bases between. The CDR3 protein is CASMWTDFSGNTIYF. The CDR3 DNA reads as TGTGCCAGCATGTGGACAGACTTCTCTGGAAACACCATATATTTT.

The V and J genes are TRBV7-2 and TRBJ1-1; TRBD1 agrees at 8 bases. Trimming at V came to 1 base and at J to 0 bases, leaving 13 bases not matched to a gene. The germline V gene has CDR1 SGHTA and CDR2 FQGNSA. This CDR3 is 19 amino acids long. The CDR3 DNA reads as TGTGCCAGCAGCTTAGTCCGGCCAGGGACAGGCCTCATGAACACTGAAGCTTTCTTT. The encoded protein is CASSLVRPGTGLMNTEAFF.

The V and J genes are TRBV19 and TRBJ2-5; weak D call: TRBD1 (7 bases). CDR1 and CDR2 from the germline V gene are LNHDA and SQIVND (reference sequence). Trimming stripped 10 bases from V and 5 bases from J, with 20 bases between. This CDR3 is 14 amino acids long. The CDR3 bases are TGTGCCACCAGAGAGGAGGGGGCGCGGGAGACCCAGTACTTC. Protein sequence: CATREEGARETQYF.

The V and J genes are TRBV5-1 and TRBJ2-7; 7 nucleotides match TRBD1. The CDR3 consists of 17 residues. The germline V gene has CDR1 SGHRS and CDR2 YFSETQ. The V segment lost 1 base and the J segment 4 bases; nucleotides outside the gene matches: 14. CDR3 sequence: CASSLPRDSKLTYEQYF. CDR3 nucleotides: TGCGCCAGCAGCTTGCCCCGGGACAGTAAATTAACATACGAGCAGTACTTC.

V gene TRBV7-9 combines with J gene TRBJ1-2; tentative D call: TRBD1 (6 bases). Trimming shortened V by 3 bases and J by 1 base, and 15 bases separated the two germline ends. CDR1 is SEHNR, CDR2 FQNEAQ, per germline (reference sequence). The CDR3 sequence is 16 residues long. CDR3 residues: CASSFNGQNGNYGYTF. The CDR3, as DNA: TGTGCCAGCAGCTTTAATGGACAGAATGGTAACTATGGCTACACCTTC.

V is TRBV15 and J is TRBJ1-1, with D uncertain. Trimming pared 1 base from V and 0 bases from J, leaving 15 bases between. The CDR3 length is 17 residues. Germline V CDR1 and CDR2: LNHNV, YYDKDF (reference sequence). In DNA, the CDR3 is TGTGCCACCAGCAGAGTTCACTTTCCTGAAATGAACACTGAAGCTTTCTTT. This codes for CATSRVHFPEMNTEAFF.

The chain recombines TRBV15 with TRBJ1-1; D gene unclear. Trimming took 5 bases from V and 4 from J, leaving 8 bases between them. CDR3 size: 12 residues. Germline V CDR1 and CDR2: LNHNV, YYDKDF (reference sequence). The CDR3 sequence: CATSETGTEAFF. CDR3 nucleotide sequence: TGTGCCACCAGCGAGACGGGCACTGAAGCTTTCTTT.

The V and J genes are TRBV4-3 and TRBJ1-2, with D maybe TRBD1 (5 bases). Trimming pared 0 bases from V and 8 bases from J, leaving 10 bases between. Germline assignment: CDR1 LGHNA and CDR2 YSLEER. The CDR3 consists of 13 residues. The CDR3 protein is CASSQDREGGYTF. DNA for the CDR3: TGCGCCAGCAGCCAAGACAGGGAGGGAGGCTACACCTTC.

The rearrangement links TRBV7-8 to TRBJ1-1, with TRBD1 as a possible D gene (6 bases). Trimming cost V 2 bases and J 3 bases, with 16 bases left between them. CDR1 is SGHVS, CDR2 FQNEAQ, per germline. The CDR3 is 16 residues long. In DNA form, the CDR3 reads TGTGCCAGCAGCTTACCCCAGGTGAAGGGGGACACTGAAGCTTTCTTT. Translation: CASSLPQVKGDTEAFF.